The clone carrying this TCR beta chain came up a few times. Antigen specificity is unknown. Between the trimmed V and J ends, which lost 0 bases and 6 bases, there was a span of 12 bases. The CDR3 is 15 residues long. CDR1 is MNHEY and CDR2 is SMNVEV in the germline V gene (reference sequence). This specimen belongs to a study of cytomegalovirus exposure and HLA in healthy donors. Findings and caveats of the study: Accurate prediction of HLA-A and HLA-B alleles (for most subjects) was reportedly achieved from TCR beta sequences. Associated with cytomegalovirus, according to the listing, were 170 or so TCR beta chains. Later work found most CMV-associated TCR beta chains apparently HLA-restricted. For TCR beta chains, V- and J-gene trimming was later linked to a missense DCLRE1C variant.

The PCR used 60 Vbeta and 13 Jbeta primers. Generated by immunoSEQ multiplex PCR, the TCRdb table keeps only in-frame clones and is missing some. The table records about 140,000 clones, 66% of them present only once. V is TRBV27 and J is TRBJ1-5, with unresolved D. Sequencing was carried out using PBMCs. The sequence derives from a human donor in good health. The CDR3 DNA reads as TGTGCCAGCAGTTTATCGGTAGGAGGGAGTCAGCCCCAGCATTTT. This encodes CASSLSVGGSQPQHF.